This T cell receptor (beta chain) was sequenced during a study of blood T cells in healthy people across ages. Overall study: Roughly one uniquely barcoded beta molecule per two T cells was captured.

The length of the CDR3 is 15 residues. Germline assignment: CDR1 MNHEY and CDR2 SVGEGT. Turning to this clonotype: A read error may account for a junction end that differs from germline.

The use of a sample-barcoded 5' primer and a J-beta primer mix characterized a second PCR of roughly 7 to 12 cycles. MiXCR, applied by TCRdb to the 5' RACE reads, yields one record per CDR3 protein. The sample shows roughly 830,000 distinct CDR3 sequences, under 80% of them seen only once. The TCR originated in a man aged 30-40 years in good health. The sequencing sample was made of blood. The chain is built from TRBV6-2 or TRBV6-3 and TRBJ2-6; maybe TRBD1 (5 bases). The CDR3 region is CASSYGLSGANVPTF. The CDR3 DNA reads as TGTGCCAGCAGTTACGGTCTATCTGGGGCCAACGTCCCGACTTTC.